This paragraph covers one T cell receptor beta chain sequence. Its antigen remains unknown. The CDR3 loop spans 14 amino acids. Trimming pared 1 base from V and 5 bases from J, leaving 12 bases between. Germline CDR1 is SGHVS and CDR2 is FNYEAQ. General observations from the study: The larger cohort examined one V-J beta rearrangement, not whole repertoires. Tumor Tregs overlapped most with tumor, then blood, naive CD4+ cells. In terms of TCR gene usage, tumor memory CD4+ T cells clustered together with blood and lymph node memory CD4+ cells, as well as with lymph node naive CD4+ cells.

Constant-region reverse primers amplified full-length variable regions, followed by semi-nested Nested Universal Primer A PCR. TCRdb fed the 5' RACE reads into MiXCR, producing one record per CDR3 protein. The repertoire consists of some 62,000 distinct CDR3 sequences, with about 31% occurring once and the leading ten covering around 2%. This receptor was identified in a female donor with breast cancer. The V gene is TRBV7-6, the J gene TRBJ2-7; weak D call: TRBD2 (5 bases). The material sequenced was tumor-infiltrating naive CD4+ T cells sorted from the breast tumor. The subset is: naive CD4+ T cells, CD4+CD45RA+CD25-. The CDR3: CASSLEVSANEQYF. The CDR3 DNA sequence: TGTGCCAGCAGCTTAGAGGTTAGCGCAAACGAGCAGTACTTC.